The subject of this entry is one T cell receptor (beta chain). Its antigen remains unidentified. This sample was included in a study of T cells in tuberculosis. Study as a whole: Sequenced TCRs come from CD1B-GMM tetramer-binding T cells. PBMC were archived before or within 7 days of starting treatment.

Time point here: new active TB diagnosis, blood taken before or within 7 days of starting treatment. Profiling relied on immunoSEQ multiplex PCR, and the TCRdb table lists in-frame clones only, not all of them. The sample carries about 35,000 clones, 80% to 95% recorded once. Findings of the study overall: The TCR-beta difference was not significant; alpha differences partly reflected length.

The CDR3 loop spans 17 amino acids. The ends were cut back, 1 base at V and 0 bases at J, with 13 bases in the middle. The germline V gene encodes CDR1 SGHAT and CDR2 FQNNGV. The receptor comes from an adult with tuberculosis. V is TRBV11-2 and J is TRBJ2-1, with D perhaps TRBD2 (7 bases). The sample consisted of PBMCs, taken at tuberculosis diagnosis. The CDR3 DNA sequence: TGTGCCAGCAGCTTAGGGGGGGGCGCGGACTCCTACAATGAGCAGTTCTTC. This sequence encodes CASSLGGGADSYNEQFF.